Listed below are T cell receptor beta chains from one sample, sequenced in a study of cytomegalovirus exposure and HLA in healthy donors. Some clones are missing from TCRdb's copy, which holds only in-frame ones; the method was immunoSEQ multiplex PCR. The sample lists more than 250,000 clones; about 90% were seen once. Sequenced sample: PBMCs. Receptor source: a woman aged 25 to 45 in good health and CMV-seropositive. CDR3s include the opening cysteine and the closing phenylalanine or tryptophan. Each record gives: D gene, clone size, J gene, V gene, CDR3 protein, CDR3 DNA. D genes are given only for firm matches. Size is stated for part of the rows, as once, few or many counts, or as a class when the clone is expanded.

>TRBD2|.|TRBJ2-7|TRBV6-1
CASSETGGSDEQYF
TGTGCCAGCAGTGAAACGGGGGGATCGGACGAGCAGTACTTC
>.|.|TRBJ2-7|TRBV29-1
CSVEDRASRAYEQYF
TGCAGCGTTGAAGATCGAGCTTCGAGGGCATACGAGCAGTACTTC
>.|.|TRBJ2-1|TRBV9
CASSTPGLADPRNEQFF
TGTGCCAGCAGCACCCCCGGCCTAGCAGATCCTCGCAATGAGCAGTTCTTC
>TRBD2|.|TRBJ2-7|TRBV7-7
CASSPGGSEQYF
TGTGCCAGCAGCCCGGGGGGGAGCGAGCAGTACTTC
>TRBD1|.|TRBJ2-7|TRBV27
CASSARTGVAYEQYF
TGTGCCAGCAGTGCCCGGACAGGGGTCGCTTACGAGCAGTACTTC
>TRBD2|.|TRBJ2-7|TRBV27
CASRGLAGPYEQYF
TGTGCCAGCAGAGGACTAGCGGGACCCTACGAGCAGTACTTC
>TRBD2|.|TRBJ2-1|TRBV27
CASSSGLAGSNEQFF
TGTGCCAGCAGTTCGGGACTAGCGGGAAGTAATGAGCAGTTCTTC
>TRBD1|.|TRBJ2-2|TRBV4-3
CASSQPGFFTGGQNTGELFF
TGCGCCAGCAGCCAACCTGGTTTTTTTACAGGGGGACAGAACACCGGGGAGCTGTTTTTT
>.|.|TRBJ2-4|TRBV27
CASSLGAGYDKNIQYF
TGTGCCAGCAGCCTAGGGGCAGGGTACGACAAAAACATTCAGTACTTC
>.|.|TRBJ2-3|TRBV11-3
CASSSRWGNNTDTQYF
TGTGCCAGCAGCTCTCGGTGGGGCAACAACACAGATACGCAGTATTTT
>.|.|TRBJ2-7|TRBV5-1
CASSLAVSYEQYF
TGCGCCAGCAGCTTGGCCGTCTCCTACGAGCAGTACTTC
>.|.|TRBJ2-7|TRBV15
CATSSLARDGEQYF
TGTGCCACCAGCTCCCTCGCAAGGGACGGCGAGCAGTACTTC
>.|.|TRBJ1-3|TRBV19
CASSETGTGSGNTIYF
TGTGCCAGTAGTGAAACCGGGACGGGATCTGGAAACACCATATATTTT
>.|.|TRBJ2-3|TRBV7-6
CASSLGGGGTDTQYF
TGTGCCAGCAGCCTGGGCGGGGGCGGCACAGATACGCAGTATTTT
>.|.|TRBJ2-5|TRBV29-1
CSALGELQETQYF
TGCAGCGCGCTCGGGGAGCTCCAAGAGACCCAGTACTTC
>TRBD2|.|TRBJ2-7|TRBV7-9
CASSPGTSVNEQYF
TGTGCCAGCAGTCCCGGGACTAGCGTCAACGAGCAGTACTTC
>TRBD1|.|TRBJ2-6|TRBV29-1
CSVGTGSGANVLTF
TGCAGCGTTGGGACAGGCTCTGGGGCCAACGTCCTGACTTTC
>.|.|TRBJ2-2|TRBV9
CASSVKGLGYTGELFF
TGTGCCAGCAGCGTTAAGGGACTGGGCTACACCGGGGAGCTGTTTTTT
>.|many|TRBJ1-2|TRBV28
CASSLLRGTGGYTF
TGTGCCAGCAGTTTGCTGAGGGGAACAGGGGGCTACACCTTC
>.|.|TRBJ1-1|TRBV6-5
CASSYSGTRNTEAFF
TGTGCCAGCAGTTACAGCGGCACCCGGAACACTGAAGCTTTCTTT
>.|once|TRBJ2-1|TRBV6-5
CASSSPRDSSYNEQFF
TGTGCCAGCAGTTCCCCCCGGGACTCCTCCTACAATGAGCAGTTCTTC
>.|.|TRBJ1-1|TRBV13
CASSSSPGMVAFF
TGTGCCAGCAGCTCCTCTCCGGGAATGGTCGCTTTCTTT
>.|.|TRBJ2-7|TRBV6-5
CASRVTSGVEQYF
TGTGCCAGCCGAGTTACTTCTGGTGTCGAGCAGTACTTC
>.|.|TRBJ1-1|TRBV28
CASSSTRDTEAFF
TGTGCCAGCAGCTCTACAAGGGACACTGAAGCTTTCTTT
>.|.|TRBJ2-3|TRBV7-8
CASSLLVWRGAADTQYF
TGTGCCAGCAGCTTATTAGTCTGGAGGGGTGCCGCAGATACGCAGTATTTT
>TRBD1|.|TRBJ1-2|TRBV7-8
CASSPTPLHRAGGGVGYTF
TGTGCCAGCAGCCCTACGCCACTCCACAGGGCAGGGGGCGGCGTAGGCTACACCTTC
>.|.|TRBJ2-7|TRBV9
CASSDPSYEQYF
TGTGCCAGCAGCGACCCCTCCTACGAGCAGTACTTC
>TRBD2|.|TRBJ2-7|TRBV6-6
CASTSSGRSYEQYF
TGTGCCAGCACAAGTAGCGGGAGGTCGTACGAGCAGTACTTC
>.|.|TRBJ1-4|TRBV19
CASSSPGGATNEKLFF
TGTGCCAGTAGTAGCCCCGGGGGAGCAACTAATGAAAAACTGTTTTTT
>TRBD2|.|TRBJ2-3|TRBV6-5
CASSYGLAVSTDTQYF
TGTGCCAGCAGTTACGGACTAGCGGTTAGCACAGATACGCAGTATTTT
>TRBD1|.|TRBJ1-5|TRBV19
CASSQGQGNQPQHF
TGTGCCAGTAGCCAGGGACAGGGCAATCAGCCCCAGCATTTT
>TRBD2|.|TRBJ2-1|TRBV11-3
CASSPQAGGLNEQFF
TGTGCCAGCAGCCCCCAAGCGGGAGGGTTGAATGAGCAGTTCTTC
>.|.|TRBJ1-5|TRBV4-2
CASSQDLSVRAQPQHF
TGTGCCAGCAGCCAAGATCTATCGGTAAGAGCTCAGCCCCAGCATTTT
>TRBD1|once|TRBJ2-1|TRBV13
CASSLYLTGGPYNEQFF
TGTGCCAGCAGCTTATACCTGACAGGGGGTCCCTACAATGAGCAGTTCTTC
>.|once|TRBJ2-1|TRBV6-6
CASSYRGVNEQFF
TGTGCCAGCAGTTACCGAGGGGTCAATGAGCAGTTCTTC
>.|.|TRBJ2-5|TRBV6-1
CASSGTRPGETQYF
TGTGCCAGCAGTGGAACTCGGCCGGGGGAGACCCAGTACTTC
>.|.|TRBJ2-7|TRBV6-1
CASKSEVPWDEQYF
TGTGCCAGCAAGTCGGAAGTCCCTTGGGACGAGCAGTACTTC
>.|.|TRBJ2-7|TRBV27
CASSLTAIYEQYF
TGTGCCAGCAGTTTAACGGCGATTTACGAGCAGTACTTC
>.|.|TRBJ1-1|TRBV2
CAQGGDTEAFF
TGTGCCCAAGGGGGGGACACTGAAGCTTTCTTT
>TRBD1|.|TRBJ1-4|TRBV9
CASSDGQGLKEKLFF
TGTGCCAGCAGCGATGGACAGGGTCTAAAGGAAAAACTGTTTTTT
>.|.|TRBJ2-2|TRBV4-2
CASSQVISGNTGELFF
TGTGCCAGCAGCCAAGTGATTAGCGGGAACACCGGGGAGCTGTTTTTT